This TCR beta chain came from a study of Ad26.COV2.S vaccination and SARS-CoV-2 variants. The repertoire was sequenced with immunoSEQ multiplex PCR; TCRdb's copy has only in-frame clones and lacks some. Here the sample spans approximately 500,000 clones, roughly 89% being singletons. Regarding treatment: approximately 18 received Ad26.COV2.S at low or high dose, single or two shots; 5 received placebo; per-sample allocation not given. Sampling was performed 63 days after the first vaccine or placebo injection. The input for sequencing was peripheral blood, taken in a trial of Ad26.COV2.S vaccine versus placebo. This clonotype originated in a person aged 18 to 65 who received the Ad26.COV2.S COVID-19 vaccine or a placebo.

CDR3 nucleotide sequence: TGTGCCAGCAGTGAAGCGAATATGGGTCTGGGGCAAGAGACCCAGTACTTC. It yields the protein CASSEANMGLGQETQYF. The chain carries TRBV2 and TRBJ2-5; D gene ambiguous. The CDR3 has 17 residues. Between the trimmed V and J ends, which lost 0 bases and 2 bases, there was a span of 16 bases. Per germline, CDR1 SNHLY and CDR2 FYNNEI. The full variable domain, its missing parts supplied by reference TRBV2 and TRBJ2-5, is EPEVTQTPSHQVTQMGQEVILRCVPISNHLYFYWYRQILGQKVEFLVSFYNNEISEKSEIFDDQFSVERPDGSNFTLKIRSTKLEDSAMYFCASSEANMGLGQETQYFGPGTRLLVL.